The T cell receptor beta chain described here comes from a study of glioma-infiltrating T cells. Findings and caveats of the study: Tissue-blood divergence was below expectation in non-neoplastic patients, above in gliomas. Only very few CDR3 sequences appeared in both tissue and blood.

Amplification of TCR alpha and beta CDR3 regions from RNA used iRepertoire nested multiplex PCR. One-step reverse transcription and amplification started from roughly 100-400 ng of tissue mRNA or PBMC total RNA. TCRdb independently ran MiXCR on the multiplex PCR reads; one entry per CDR3 protein. Here the sample spans about 140,000 distinct CDR3 sequences, about two fifths being singletons. Looked up from germline, CDR1 is SGHTA and CDR2 is FQGNSA. Germline trimming cut 1 base from V and 7 bases from J; bases unmatched to any gene: 4. This CDR3 has 14 residues. This clonotype was seen repeatedly, ten times or more. Its antigen remains unidentified.

The J gene is TRBJ2-1, the V gene TRBV7-2; TRBD2 matches at 7 bases. This TCR was recovered from a human donor with low-grade glioma or glioblastoma, undergoing nonglioma brain surgery, or in good health (not recorded which). Sample: glioma tissue, nonneoplastic brain tissue, or PBMCs (not recorded which). The CDR3 DNA follows: TGTGCCAGCAGCTTAGGACTAGCTGGAAATGAGCAGTTCTTC. Translation: CASSLGLAGNEQFF.